The sequence of this T cell receptor (beta chain) was determined in a study of CD8+CD57+ T cells in acquired aplastic anemia. Genomic DNA served as template for TCR beta VDJ and CDR3 profiling. TCRdb itself ran the reads through MiXCR, one entry per CDR3 protein. The table records 400,000 to 450,000 distinct CDR3 sequences, 65% to 75% of them present only once. In its sample, this clonotype was seen many times. The germline V and J ends were trimmed by 1 base and 1 base, with 8 bases remaining between them. In germline, CDR1 is SGHVS, CDR2 FQNEAQ. This CDR3 comprises 14 residues. This clonotype was sampled from a human donor in good health, serving as a control. The sample taken for sequencing was sorted CD4+, CD8+, or CD8+CD57+ T cells (not recorded which) from PBMCs. The V and J genes are TRBV7-8 and TRBJ2-7; tentative D call: TRBD2 (6 bases). The CDR3 spells CASSLVRESYEQYF. DNA for the CDR3: TGTGCCAGCAGCTTAGTTCGGGAGTCCTACGAGCAGTACTTC. Full variable domain (rest looked up from reference TRBV7-8 and TRBJ2-7): GAGVSQSPRYKVAKRGQDVALRCDPISGHVSLFWYQQALGQGPEFLTYFQNEAQLDKSGLPSDRFFAERPEGSVSTLKIQRTQQEDSAVYLCASSLVRESYEQYFGPGTRLTVT.